This is a list of T cell receptor beta chains from one sample in a study of graft-versus-host responses after intestinal transplantation. The method was immunoSEQ multiplex PCR; TCRdb's version includes in-frame clones alone and lacks a portion of them. The sample has approximately 58,000 clones; roughly 90% are singletons. The material was PBMCs, obtained 26 days after transplant. These receptors came from a human patient who received an intestinal transplant, so some T cells may come from the graft donor. CDR3s include the opening cysteine and the closing phenylalanine or tryptophan. The order of the fields is D gene, V gene, CDR3 protein. A D gene is named only where the DNA matches it firmly.

NA	TRBV4-1	CASSVRPAGYNEQFF
TRBD1	TRBV6-1	CASSSGTGGGEQYF
NA	TRBV4-2	CASTPDSNYGYTF
TRBD2	TRBV12-5	CASGPYPGGPDEQFF
TRBD1	TRBV7-4	CASSLSGTVGGTEAFF
TRBD2	TRBV7-9	CASSTGEREVNEQFF
NA	TRBV4-1	CASSQGEYEQFF
TRBD1	TRBV9	CASSMPGQGNTEAFF
NA	TRBV14	CASSQRTSRETQYF
NA	TRBV11-2	CASSFSAGENIQYF
NA	TRBV5-1	CASSPDYRAINYGYTF
TRBD2	TRBV5-8	CASSLQGLDNGEQYF
NA	TRBV28	CASSFADSPNYGYTF
TRBD1	TRBV7-9	CASSFDRVLSTDTQYF
NA	TRBV2	CASTLNTEAFF
NA	TRBV25-1	CASSDGKYSGNTIYF
TRBD1	TRBV10-3	CAISATTGNEQFF
NA	TRBV6-5	CASSPGGGIGTEAFF
TRBD1	TRBV7-3	CASSPRGQGTIQGNEQFF
TRBD1	TRBV19	CASSIRTGFNEQFF
NA	TRBV28	CASSDAGTQRGEQYF
NA	TRBV2	CASPDRGDSYNEQFF
TRBD2	TRBV5-6	CASSLRASGGQETQYF
TRBD2	TRBV7-8	CASSLEVGGQETQYF
NA	TRBV15	CATYSWSTDTQYF
NA	TRBV30	CAWSPGSYNSPLHF
NA	TRBV25-1	CASSEVGAIGDTEAFF
TRBD1	TRBV10-3	CAISVDRGPTNSPLHF
NA	TRBV7-9	CASSLAAEAEAFF
NA	TRBV7-9	CASSLPIRGRLNEKLFF
NA	TRBV19	CASSMTSPPTDTQYF
TRBD2	TRBV4-1	CASSQVGGGGYNEQFF
NA	TRBV11-2	CASSLGAGEISSYNEQFF